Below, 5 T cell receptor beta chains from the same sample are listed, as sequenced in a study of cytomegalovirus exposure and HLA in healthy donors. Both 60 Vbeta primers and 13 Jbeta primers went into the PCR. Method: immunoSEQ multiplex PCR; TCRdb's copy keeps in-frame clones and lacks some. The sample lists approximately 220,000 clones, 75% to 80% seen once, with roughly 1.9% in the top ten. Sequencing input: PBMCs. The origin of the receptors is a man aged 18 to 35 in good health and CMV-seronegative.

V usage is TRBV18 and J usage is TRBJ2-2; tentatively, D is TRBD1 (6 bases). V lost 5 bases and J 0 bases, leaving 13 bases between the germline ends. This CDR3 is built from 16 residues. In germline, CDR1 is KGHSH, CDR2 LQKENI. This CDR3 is CASSSRQVANTGELFF. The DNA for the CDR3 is TGTGCCAGCTCATCTCGACAGGTCGCGAACACCGGGGAGCTGTTTTTT.

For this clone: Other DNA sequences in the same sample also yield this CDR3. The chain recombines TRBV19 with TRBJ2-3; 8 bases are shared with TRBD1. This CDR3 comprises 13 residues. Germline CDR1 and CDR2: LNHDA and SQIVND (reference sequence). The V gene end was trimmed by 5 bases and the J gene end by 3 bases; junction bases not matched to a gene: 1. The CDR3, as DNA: TGTGCCAGTAGTCGACAGGGGACAGATACGCAGTATTTT. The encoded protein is CASSRQGTDTQYF.

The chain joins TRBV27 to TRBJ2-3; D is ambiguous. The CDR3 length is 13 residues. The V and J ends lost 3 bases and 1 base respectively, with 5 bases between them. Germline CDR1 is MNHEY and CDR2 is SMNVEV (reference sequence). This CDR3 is CASSFVGTDTQYF. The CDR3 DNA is TGTGCCAGCAGTTTTGTCGGCACAGATACGCAGTATTTT.

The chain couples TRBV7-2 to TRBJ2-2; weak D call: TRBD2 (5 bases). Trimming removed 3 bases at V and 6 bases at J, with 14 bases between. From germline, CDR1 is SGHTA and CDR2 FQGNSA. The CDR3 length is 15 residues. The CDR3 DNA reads TGTGCCAGCAGCTTCAGGATAAGCGGTGCCGGGGAGCTGTTTTTT. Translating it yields CASSFRISGAGELFF.

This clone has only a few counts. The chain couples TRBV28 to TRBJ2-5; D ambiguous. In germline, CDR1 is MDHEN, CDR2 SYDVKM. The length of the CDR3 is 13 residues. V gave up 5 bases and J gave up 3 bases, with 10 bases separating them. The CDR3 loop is CASSPFQEETQYF. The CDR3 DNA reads TGTGCCAGCAGTCCTTTTCAGGAAGAGACCCAGTACTTC.